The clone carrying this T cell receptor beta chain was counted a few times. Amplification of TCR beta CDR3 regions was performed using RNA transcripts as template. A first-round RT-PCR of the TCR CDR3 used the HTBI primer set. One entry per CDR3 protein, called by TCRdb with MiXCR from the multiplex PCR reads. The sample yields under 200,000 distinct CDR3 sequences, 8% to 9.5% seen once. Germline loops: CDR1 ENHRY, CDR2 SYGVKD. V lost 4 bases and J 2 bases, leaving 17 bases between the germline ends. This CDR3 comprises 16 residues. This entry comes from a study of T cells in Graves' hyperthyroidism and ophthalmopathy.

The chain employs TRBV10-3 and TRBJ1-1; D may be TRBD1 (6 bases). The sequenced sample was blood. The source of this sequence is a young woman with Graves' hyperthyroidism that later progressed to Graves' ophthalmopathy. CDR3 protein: CAISGRGGGGNTEAFF. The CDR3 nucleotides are TGTGCCATCAGTGGGAGGGGGGGGGGAGGAAACACTGAAGCTTTCTTT.